These T cell receptor beta chains were read from a single sample in a study of control samples from healthy donors and cancer patients. The assay was immunoSEQ multiplex PCR, and TCRdb's table has in-frame clones only and misses some. The table has fewer than 500,000 clones, around nine tenths seen once. Sequencing used PBMCs. Source of these receptors: a man aged 40-49 years with head and neck cancer. CDR3s include the opening cysteine and the closing phenylalanine or tryptophan.

>TRBJ1-1|TRBV11-3
CASSSQGAGGNTEAFF
>TRBJ2-1|TRBV6-2/TRBV6-3
CASSGWTGSGYTGDEQFF
>TRBJ2-7|TRBV7-2
CASSLDRVGEQYF
>TRBJ1-5|TRBV9
CASSADAGPQHF
>TRBJ1-2|TRBV5-4
CASSTTTQLGYGYTF
>TRBJ2-7|TRBV29-1
CSVTSGGYEQYF
>TRBJ1-2|TRBV27
CASSFGADYGYTF
>TRBJ1-3|TRBV6-1
CASSDPGLVRNTIYF
>TRBJ2-6|TRBV4-3
CASSQGPTDHLYSGANVLTF
>TRBJ2-3|TRBV5-1
CASSLVQGGGADTQYF
>TRBJ2-7|TRBV7-9
CASSFRARPYEQYF
>TRBJ1-5|TRBV6-5
CASSGGVNQPQHF
>TRBJ2-7|TRBV7-9
CASSYTGTGGYEQYF
>TRBJ1-3|TRBV7-9
CASSPGGPPIYF
>TRBJ2-7|TRBV28
CASSLDAYEQYF
>TRBJ1-2|TRBV7-9
CASSLISGYTF